This T cell receptor (beta chain) was found in a study of vaccination effects on CD4 cells after COVID-19. Whole-study findings and limits: Relatively few convalescent patients took part in the study, which had no early post-infection timepoints.

The CDR3 sequence is 14 residues long. Between the trimmed V and J ends, which lost 0 bases and 3 bases, there was a span of 11 bases. The germline CDR1 and CDR2 sequences are GTSNPN and SVGIG (reference sequence). Antigen-specific CD4+ T cells were first expanded with viral peptide pools by the ViraFEST assay and only then sequenced. After less than 11 days in culture, the CD4+ T cells were isolated. As their vaccination, participants received two doses of either BNT162b2 or mRNA-1273. Half-medium replacement with IL-2 medium occurred on days 3 and 7. Turning to this clone: Its cognate antigen is unknown.

TCRdb's copy holds only in-frame clones and misses some; the assay was immunoSEQ multiplex PCR. The sample comprises approximately 13,000 clones, about 72% of which are singletons, and over 8.5% rests with the top ten. Sequenced material: CD4+ T cells from PBMCs cultured with SARS-CoV-2 spike peptides, taken after COVID-19 vaccination. The chain has TRBV30 and TRBJ1-1, with TRBD1 as a possible D gene (5 bases). This TCR came from a human donor who received a COVID-19 vaccine. Here the CDR3 DNA reads TGTGCCTGGAGTGTACTGGGAGGGGACACTGAAGCTTTCTTT. As protein: CAWSVLGGDTEAFF.